This T cell receptor beta chain comes out of a study of regulatory T cells in long-lasting Graves disease. This clonotype occurred many times. The TCR beta library used iRepertoire HTBI primers with Arm-PCR amplification of CDR3. TCRdb used MiXCR to reprocess the multiplex PCR reads, holding one entry per CDR3 protein. The sample has about 610,000 distinct CDR3 sequences, about 16% seen once; the top ten hold approximately 12%. The time point was: newly diagnosed GD, antithyroid drugs for less than 3 months. Generation of the TCR library employed RNA extracted from PBMCs. V dropped 0 bases and J dropped 11 bases, with 12 bases sitting between them. CDR1 is LGHDT and CDR2 is YNNKEL in the germline V gene (reference sequence). The CDR3 has 13 amino acids. These same data were also listed under a study on T cells in Graves' hyperthyroidism and ophthalmopathy.

This chain uses TRBV3-1 with TRBJ2-3, with D possibly matching TRBD2 (6 bases). The source was peripheral blood mononuclear cells (PBMCs), collected at new diagnosis, from a patient treated with antithyroid drugs. This clonotype originated in a young man with Graves disease. Written as DNA, the CDR3 is TGTGCCAGCAGCCAAGATTTTACGGGAGAGCAGTATTTT. Its translation: CASSQDFTGEQYF.